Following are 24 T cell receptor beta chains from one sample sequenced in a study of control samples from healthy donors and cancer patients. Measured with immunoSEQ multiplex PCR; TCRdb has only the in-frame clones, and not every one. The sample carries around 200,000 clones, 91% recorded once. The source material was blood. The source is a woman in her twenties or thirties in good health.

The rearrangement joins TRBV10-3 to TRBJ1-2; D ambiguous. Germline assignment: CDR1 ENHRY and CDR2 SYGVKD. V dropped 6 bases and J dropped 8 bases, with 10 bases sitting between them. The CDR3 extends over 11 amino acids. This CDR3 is CAIRLGFGYTF. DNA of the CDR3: TGTGCCATCAGGCTAGGGTTCGGCTACACCTTC.

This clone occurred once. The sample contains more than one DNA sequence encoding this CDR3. CDR3 sequence: CASSLGHRRGYTF. Here the CDR3 DNA reads TGTGCCAGCAGTTTGGGTCATCGGAGGGGCTACACCTTC. V usage is TRBV12-3 or TRBV12-4 and J usage is TRBJ1-2; D gene uncertain. V was trimmed by 3 bases and J by 8 bases, leaving 13 bases between them. The CDR3 totals 13 residues.

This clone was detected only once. CDR3 sequence reads: CASSLKLALEQYF. The DNA for the CDR3 is TGTGCCAGCAGCTTAAAGCTAGCTCTCGAGCAGTACTTC. J is TRBJ2-7 and V is TRBV7-2, with TRBD2 as a possible D gene (5 bases). Germline V gene data show CDR1 as SGHTA and CDR2 as FQGNSA. Trimming shortened V by 2 bases and J by 6 bases, and 11 bases separated the two germline ends. The CDR3 runs to 13 residues.

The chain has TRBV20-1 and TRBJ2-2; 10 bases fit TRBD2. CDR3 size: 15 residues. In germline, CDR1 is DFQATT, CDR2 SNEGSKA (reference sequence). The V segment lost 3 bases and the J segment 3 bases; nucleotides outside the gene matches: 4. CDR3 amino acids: CSASSLAGDTGELFF. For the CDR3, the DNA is TGCAGTGCTAGTAGCCTAGCGGGGGACACCGGGGAGCTGTTTTTT.

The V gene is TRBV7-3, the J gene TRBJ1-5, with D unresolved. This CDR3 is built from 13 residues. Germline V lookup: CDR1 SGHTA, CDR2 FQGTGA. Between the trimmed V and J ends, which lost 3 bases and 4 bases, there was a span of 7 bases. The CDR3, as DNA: TGTGCCAGCAGCTTCGACAAGAATCAGCCCCAGCATTTT. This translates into CASSFDKNQPQHF.

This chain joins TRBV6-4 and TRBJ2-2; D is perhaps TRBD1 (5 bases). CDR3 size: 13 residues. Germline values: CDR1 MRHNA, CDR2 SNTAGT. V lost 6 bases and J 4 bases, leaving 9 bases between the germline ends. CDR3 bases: TGTGCCAGCAGCCCCCAGGGCACCGGGGAGCTGTTTTTT. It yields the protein CASSPQGTGELFF.

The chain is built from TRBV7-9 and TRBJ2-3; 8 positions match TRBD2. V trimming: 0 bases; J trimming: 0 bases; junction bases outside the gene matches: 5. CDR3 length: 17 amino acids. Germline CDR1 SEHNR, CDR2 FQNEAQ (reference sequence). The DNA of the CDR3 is TGTGCCAGCAGCTTAGCGCGGGCTAGCGGGAGCACAGATACGCAGTATTTT. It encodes CASSLARASGSTDTQYF.

The CDR3 spells CASSSTGTAKNIQYF. DNA of the CDR3: TGTGCCAGCAGCAGCACAGGTACAGCCAAAAACATTCAGTACTTC. This chain links TRBV7-9 with TRBJ2-4; tentative D call: TRBD1 (5 bases). Per germline, CDR1 SEHNR and CDR2 FQNEAQ (reference sequence). There are 15 residues in the CDR3. V was trimmed by 5 bases and J by 0 bases, leaving 11 bases between them.

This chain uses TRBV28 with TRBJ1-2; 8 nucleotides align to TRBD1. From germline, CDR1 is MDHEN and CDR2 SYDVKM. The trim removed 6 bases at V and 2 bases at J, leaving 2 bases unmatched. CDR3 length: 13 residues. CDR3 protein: CASRDRANYGYTF. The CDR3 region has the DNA TGTGCCAGCAGGGACAGGGCGAACTATGGCTACACCTTC.

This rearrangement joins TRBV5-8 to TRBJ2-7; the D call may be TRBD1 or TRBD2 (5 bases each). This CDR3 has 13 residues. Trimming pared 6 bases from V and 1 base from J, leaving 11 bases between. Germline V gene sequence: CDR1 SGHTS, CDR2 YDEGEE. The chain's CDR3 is CASTRGFSYEQYF. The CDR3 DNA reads TGTGCCAGCACCCGGGGCTTTTCCTACGAGCAGTACTTC.

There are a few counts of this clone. CDR3 DNA sequence: TGCAGCGTTGGTGGGAATAGCGGTCAAGAGACCCAGTACTTC. It yields the protein CSVGGNSGQETQYF. V gene TRBV29-1 combines with J gene TRBJ2-5, with D possibly matching TRBD2 (6 bases). Trimming stripped 4 bases from V and 2 bases from J, with 14 bases between. Germline CDR1 reads SQVTM; CDR2 reads ANQGSEA. The CDR3 spans 14 residues.

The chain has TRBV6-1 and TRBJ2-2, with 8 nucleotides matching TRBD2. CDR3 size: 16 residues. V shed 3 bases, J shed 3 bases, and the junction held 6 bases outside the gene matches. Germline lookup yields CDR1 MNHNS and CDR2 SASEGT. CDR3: CASSDPGLDYTGELFF. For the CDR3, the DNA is TGTGCCAGCAGTGACCCGGGACTAGACTACACCGGGGAGCTGTTTTTT.

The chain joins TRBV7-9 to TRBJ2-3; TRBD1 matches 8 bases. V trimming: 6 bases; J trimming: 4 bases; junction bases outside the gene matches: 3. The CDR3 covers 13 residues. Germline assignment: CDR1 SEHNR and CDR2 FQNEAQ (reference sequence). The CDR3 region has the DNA TGTGCCAGCAGACCAGGGGGCTCAGATACGCAGTATTTT. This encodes CASRPGGSDTQYF.

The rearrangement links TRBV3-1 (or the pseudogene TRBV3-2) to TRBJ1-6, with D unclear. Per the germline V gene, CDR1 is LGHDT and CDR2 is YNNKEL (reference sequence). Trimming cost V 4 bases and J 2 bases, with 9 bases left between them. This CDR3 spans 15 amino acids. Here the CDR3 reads CASSLVGAYNSPLHF. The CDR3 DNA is TGTGCCAGCAGCCTGGTCGGGGCCTATAATTCACCCCTCCACTTT.

CDR3 nucleotide sequence: TGTGCCAGCAGCCTGACAGGGGGATCTGGCTACACCTTC. This encodes CASSLTGGSGYTF. The genes are TRBV28 and TRBJ1-2, with 9 nucleotides matching TRBD1. The CDR3 loop spans 13 amino acids. V was pared by 6 bases and J by 7 bases, with 6 bases of the junction left unmatched. Germline V lookup: CDR1 MDHEN, CDR2 SYDVKM.

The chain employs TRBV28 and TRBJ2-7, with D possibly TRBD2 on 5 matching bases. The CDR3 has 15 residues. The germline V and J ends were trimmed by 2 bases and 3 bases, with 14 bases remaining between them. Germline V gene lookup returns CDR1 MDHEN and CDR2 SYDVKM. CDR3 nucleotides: TGTGCCAGCAGTTTACCGATAGCGAGTATCTACGAGCAGTACTTC. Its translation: CASSLPIASIYEQYF.

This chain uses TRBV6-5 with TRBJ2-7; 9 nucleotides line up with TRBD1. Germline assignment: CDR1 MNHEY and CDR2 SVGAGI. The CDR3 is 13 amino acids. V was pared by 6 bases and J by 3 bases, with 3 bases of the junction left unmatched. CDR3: CASSRDRVYEQYF. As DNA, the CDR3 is TGTGCCAGCAGCCGGGACAGGGTCTACGAGCAGTACTTC.

CDR3 sequence reads: CASSFSGRAREQYF. The CDR3 DNA sequence: TGTGCCAGCAGTTTTAGCGGGAGGGCCCGCGAGCAGTACTTC. The chain couples TRBV6-2 or TRBV6-3 to TRBJ2-7; 11 nucleotides match TRBD2. Trimming removed 4 bases from V and 6 bases from J; junction bases left unmatched: 5. The CDR3 length is 14 residues. Germline CDR1 reads MNHEY; CDR2 reads SVGEGT.

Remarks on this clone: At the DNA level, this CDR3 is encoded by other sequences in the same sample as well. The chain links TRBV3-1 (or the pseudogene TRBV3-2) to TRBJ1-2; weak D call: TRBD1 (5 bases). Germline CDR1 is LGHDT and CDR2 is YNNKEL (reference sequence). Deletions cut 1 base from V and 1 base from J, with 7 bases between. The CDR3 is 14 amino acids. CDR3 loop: CASSQGTINYGYTF. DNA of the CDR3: TGTGCCAGCAGCCAAGGGACAATTAACTATGGCTACACCTTC.

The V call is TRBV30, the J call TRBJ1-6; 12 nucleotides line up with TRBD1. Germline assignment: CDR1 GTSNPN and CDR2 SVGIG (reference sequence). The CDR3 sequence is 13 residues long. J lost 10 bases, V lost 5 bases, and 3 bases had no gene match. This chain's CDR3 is CAWSGTGGSPLHF. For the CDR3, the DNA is TGTGCCTGGTCCGGGACAGGGGGCTCACCCCTCCACTTT.

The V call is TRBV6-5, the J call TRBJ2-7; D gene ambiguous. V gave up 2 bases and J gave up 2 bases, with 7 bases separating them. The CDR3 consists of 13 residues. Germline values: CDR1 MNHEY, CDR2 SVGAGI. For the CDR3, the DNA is TGTGCCAGCAGTTACGCATCCACCTACGAGCAGTACTTC. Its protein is CASSYASTYEQYF.

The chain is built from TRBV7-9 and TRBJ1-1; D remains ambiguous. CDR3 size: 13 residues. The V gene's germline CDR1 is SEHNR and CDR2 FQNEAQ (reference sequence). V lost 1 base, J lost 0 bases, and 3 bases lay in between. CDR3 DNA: TGTGCCAGCAGCTTAGGGATGAACACTGAAGCTTTCTTT. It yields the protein CASSLGMNTEAFF.

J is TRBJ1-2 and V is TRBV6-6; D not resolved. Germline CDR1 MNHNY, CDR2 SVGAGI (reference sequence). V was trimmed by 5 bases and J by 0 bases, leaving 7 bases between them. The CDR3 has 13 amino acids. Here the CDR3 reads CASSPGTNYGYTF. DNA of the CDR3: TGTGCCAGCAGTCCCGGGACTAACTATGGCTACACCTTC.

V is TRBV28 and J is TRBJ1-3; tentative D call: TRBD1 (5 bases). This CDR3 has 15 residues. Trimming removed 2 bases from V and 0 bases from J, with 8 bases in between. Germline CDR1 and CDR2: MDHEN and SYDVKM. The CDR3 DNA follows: TGTGCCAGCAGTTTAATAGGACACTCTGGAAACACCATATATTTT. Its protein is CASSLIGHSGNTIYF.